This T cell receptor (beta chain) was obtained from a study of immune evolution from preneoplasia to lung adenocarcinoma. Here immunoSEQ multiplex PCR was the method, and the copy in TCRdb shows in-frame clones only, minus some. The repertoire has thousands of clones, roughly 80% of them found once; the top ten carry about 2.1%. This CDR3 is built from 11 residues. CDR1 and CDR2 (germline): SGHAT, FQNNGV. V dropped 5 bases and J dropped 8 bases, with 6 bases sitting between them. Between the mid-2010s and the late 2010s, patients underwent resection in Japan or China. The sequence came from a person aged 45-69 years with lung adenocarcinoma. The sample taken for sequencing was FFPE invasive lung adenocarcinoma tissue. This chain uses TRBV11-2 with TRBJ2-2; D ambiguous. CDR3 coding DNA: TGTGCCAGCAGCAAAGGGGGGGAGCTGTTTTTT. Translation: CASSKGGELFF.